The TCR beta chain under discussion was sequenced for a study of technical replicates of blood from a handful of donors. Generated by immunoSEQ multiplex PCR, the TCRdb table keeps only in-frame clones and is missing some. This sample has about 72,000 clones, with roughly 92% found just once. Trimming removed 6 bases from V and 6 bases from J, with 17 bases in between. CDR3 size: 14 residues. Germline CDR1 is SGHTA and CDR2 is FQGNSA. This receptor was identified in a human donor in good health. The chain links TRBV7-2 to TRBJ1-1; tentatively, D is TRBD1 (5 bases). Sequencing was done on a sample of T cells isolated from PBMCs. The CDR3 sequence: CASSPTRQFAEAFF. CDR3 sequence (DNA): TGTGCCAGCAGTCCGACGAGACAGTTCGCTGAAGCTTTCTTT.